This T cell receptor beta chain was sequenced in a study of human T cells and chemical hapten exposure. Noted time point: patch test 1, 2 weeks after DPC sensitization. Treatment in this sample: therapeutic diphenylcyclopropenone sensitization with weekly scalp DPC. Blood, whole and unfractionated, served as the source for total RNA extraction. One entry per CDR3 protein results from TCRdb running MiXCR on the RACE reads. There are around 120,000 distinct CDR3 sequences in the sample; roughly 13% occur only once, and about 0.9% lies in the top ten. A word on this clonotype: Its antigen is currently unknown.

Study-wide findings and caveats: Expanded TCR counts at PT1 went up together with patch test score, a positive correlation. No shift was seen in TCRs above 1 in 1000 frequency with DPC sensitization.

The CDR3 has 12 residues. Trimming stripped 8 bases from V and 2 bases from J, with 6 bases between. Looked up from germline, CDR1 is MDHEN and CDR2 is SYDVKM. The gene calls are TRBV28 and TRBJ2-2; no clear D. This sequence was found in a man younger than 30 with alopecia areata. Some clones in this sample may be carry-over from other donors' samples. Sequenced material: whole blood, taken in connection with sensitization to the hapten diphenylcyclopropenone (DPC). CDR3 residues: CASALNTGELFF. For the CDR3, the DNA is TGTGCCAGCGCACTCAACACCGGGGAGCTGTTTTTT.